This T cell receptor (beta chain) was sequenced for a study of T cells in women clearing cervical HPV infection. Germline trimming cut 6 bases from V and 6 bases from J; bases unmatched to any gene: 7. This CDR3 contains 15 residues. Germline-derived CDR1 and CDR2 are WNHNN and SYGVQD (reference sequence). Worth noting for this clone: The DNA ends 3 residues before the CDR3 does, and the rest of the CDR3 is filled in from the germline J gene.

The protocol was immunoSEQ multiplex PCR, while the TCRdb copy is restricted to in-frame clones and leaves out a portion. The sample data list some 32,000 clones. Sequencing was done on a sample of blood buffy coat. This chain connects TRBV10-1 to TRBJ2-3; the match to TRBD1 covers 12 bases. This sequence was found in a woman aged 18 to 75 with a cervical HPV16 infection that either progressed to CIN3+ or cleared (not recorded which). The CDR3 region is CASRAGTGGADTQYF. Incomplete CDR3 DNA: TGCGCCAGCAGAGCCGGGACAGGGGGCGCGGATACG.